A selection of T cell receptor beta chains follows, all from one sample in a study of shared clonotypes between healthy human individuals. This table comes from immunoSEQ multiplex PCR, and its TCRdb copy is limited to in-frame clones, with some not included. The profile shows more than 850,000 clones, 75% to 80% of them singletons. Sequenced: memory CD4+ T cells from PBMCs. The receptors stem from a young man in good health. Some clones in this sample may be carry-over from other donors' samples. Both conserved end residues are part of each CDR3. Fields, in order: V gene, J gene, D gene, clone size, CDR3 protein, CDR3 DNA. A D gene is named only where the DNA matches it firmly. The size entry is marked missing in some rows and otherwise reads once, few, many or a size class.

V gene: TRBV18; J gene: TRBJ1-2; D gene: NA; clone size: NA; CDR3 protein: CASSPSRIANYGYTF; CDR3 DNA: TGTGCCAGCTCACCTTCCAGGATAGCTAACTATGGCTACACCTTC
V gene: TRBV1; J gene: TRBJ2-6; D gene: NA; clone size: NA; CDR3 protein: CTSSRPTPRAGANVLTF; CDR3 DNA: TGCACCAGCAGCCGCCCGACCCCTCGGGCTGGGGCCAACGTCCTGACTTTC
V gene: TRBV14; J gene: TRBJ2-1; D gene: NA; clone size: NA; CDR3 protein: CASSQSAAFNEQFF; CDR3 DNA: TGTGCCAGCAGCCAAAGCGCTGCCTTCAATGAGCAGTTCTTC
V gene: TRBV7-9; J gene: TRBJ2-7; D gene: NA; clone size: NA; CDR3 protein: CASSLARDLGYEQYF; CDR3 DNA: TGTGCCAGCAGCTTAGCGCGGGACTTGGGTTACGAGCAGTACTTC
V gene: TRBV30; J gene: TRBJ2-6; D gene: NA; clone size: NA; CDR3 protein: CAGAVKGANVLTF; CDR3 DNA: TGTGCGGGAGCGGTTAAAGGGGCCAACGTCCTGACTTTC
V gene: TRBV30; J gene: TRBJ2-1; D gene: TRBD2; clone size: NA; CDR3 protein: CAWTGGSYYNEQFF; CDR3 DNA: TGTGCCTGGACGGGGGGGAGTTACTACAATGAGCAGTTCTTC
V gene: TRBV4-2; J gene: TRBJ1-5; D gene: TRBD1; clone size: once; CDR3 protein: CASRQDAGQGLNQPQHF; CDR3 DNA: TGTGCCAGCAGACAAGATGCGGGACAGGGTCTCAATCAGCCCCAGCATTTT
V gene: TRBV4-2; J gene: TRBJ2-7; D gene: TRBD1; clone size: NA; CDR3 protein: CASSQDETGGYEQYF; CDR3 DNA: TGTGCCAGCAGCCAAGATGAGACAGGGGGCTACGAGCAGTACTTC
V gene: TRBV7-9; J gene: TRBJ1-2; D gene: NA; clone size: once; CDR3 protein: CASNGPGARYGYTF; CDR3 DNA: TGTGCCAGCAACGGGCCGGGTGCTAGGTATGGCTACACCTTC
V gene: TRBV29-1; J gene: TRBJ2-7; D gene: NA; clone size: NA; CDR3 protein: CSVTSSYEQYF; CDR3 DNA: TGCAGCGTTACTAGCTCCTACGAGCAGTACTTC
V gene: TRBV5-4; J gene: TRBJ2-1; D gene: TRBD2; clone size: few; CDR3 protein: CASSLVASGNNEQFF; CDR3 DNA: TGTGCCAGCAGCTTGGTTGCTAGCGGGAACAATGAGCAGTTCTTC
V gene: TRBV6-5; J gene: TRBJ2-5; D gene: TRBD2; clone size: NA; CDR3 protein: CASSYSGTSAETQYF; CDR3 DNA: TGTGCCAGCAGTTACTCCGGGACTAGCGCGGAGACCCAGTACTTC
V gene: TRBV9; J gene: TRBJ2-7; D gene: TRBD2; clone size: NA; CDR3 protein: CASSVAGSGSEQYF; CDR3 DNA: TGTGCCAGCAGCGTAGCTGGTAGCGGGAGCGAGCAGTACTTC
V gene: TRBV5-1; J gene: TRBJ1-5; D gene: TRBD1; clone size: NA; CDR3 protein: CASSLGTGGQPQHF; CDR3 DNA: TGCGCCAGCAGCTTGGGGACAGGGGGTCAGCCCCAGCATTTT
V gene: TRBV7-2; J gene: TRBJ2-6; D gene: TRBD1; clone size: NA; CDR3 protein: CASSPRTGSGANVLTF; CDR3 DNA: TGTGCCAGCAGCCCCCGGACAGGTTCTGGGGCCAACGTCCTGACTTTC
V gene: TRBV7-9; J gene: TRBJ2-1; D gene: TRBD1; clone size: NA; CDR3 protein: CASPAQGVGNEQFF; CDR3 DNA: TGTGCCAGCCCGGCCCAGGGGGTAGGCAATGAGCAGTTCTTC
V gene: TRBV7-3; J gene: TRBJ1-1; D gene: NA; clone size: NA; CDR3 protein: CASSLTPNTEAFF; CDR3 DNA: TGTGCCAGCAGCTTAACACCGAACACTGAAGCTTTCTTT
V gene: TRBV10-3; J gene: TRBJ2-7; D gene: NA; clone size: NA; CDR3 protein: CAISIGTYEQYF; CDR3 DNA: TGTGCCATCAGCATAGGCACCTACGAGCAGTACTTC
V gene: TRBV4-1; J gene: TRBJ1-2; D gene: TRBD1; clone size: NA; CDR3 protein: CASSQGPQGQGGYTF; CDR3 DNA: TGCGCCAGCAGCCAAGGCCCACAGGGGCAAGGAGGCTACACCTTC
V gene: TRBV30; J gene: TRBJ2-2; D gene: TRBD2; clone size: NA; CDR3 protein: CAWSVMGGGSPGELFF; CDR3 DNA: TGTGCCTGGAGTGTAATGGGCGGGGGGAGCCCCGGGGAGCTGTTTTTT
V gene: TRBV28; J gene: TRBJ2-7; D gene: NA; clone size: NA; CDR3 protein: CASSVSGKTYEQYF; CDR3 DNA: TGTGCCAGCAGTGTATCAGGGAAAACCTACGAGCAGTACTTC
V gene: TRBV7-2; J gene: TRBJ1-1; D gene: NA; clone size: NA; CDR3 protein: CASSSSPNTEAFF; CDR3 DNA: TGTGCCAGCAGTTCGAGCCCGAACACTGAAGCTTTCTTT
V gene: TRBV5-1; J gene: TRBJ2-3; D gene: NA; clone size: NA; CDR3 protein: CASKSDPSTDTQYF; CDR3 DNA: TGCGCCAGCAAATCAGACCCGTCCACAGATACGCAGTATTTT
V gene: TRBV9; J gene: TRBJ2-1; D gene: TRBD2; clone size: NA; CDR3 protein: CASSAQLAGMDEQFF; CDR3 DNA: TGTGCCAGCAGCGCCCAACTAGCGGGAATGGATGAGCAGTTCTTC
V gene: TRBV5-6; J gene: TRBJ2-7; D gene: NA; clone size: NA; CDR3 protein: CASSLYDAAPPYEQYF; CDR3 DNA: TGTGCCAGCAGCTTATACGATGCGGCTCCACCCTACGAGCAGTACTTC
V gene: TRBV5-6; J gene: TRBJ2-4; D gene: NA; clone size: once; CDR3 protein: CASSLSETGTKNIQYF; CDR3 DNA: TGTGCCAGCAGCTTGTCGGAAACAGGGACCAAAAACATTCAGTACTTC
V gene: TRBV6-1; J gene: TRBJ2-5; D gene: TRBD1; clone size: NA; CDR3 protein: CASSDRGRIGTQYF; CDR3 DNA: TGTGCCAGCAGTGACAGGGGGAGAATTGGGACCCAGTACTTC
V gene: TRBV7-9; J gene: TRBJ1-1; D gene: NA; clone size: NA; CDR3 protein: CASSLARGTTEAFF; CDR3 DNA: TGTGCCAGCAGCTTAGCAAGGGGGACGACTGAAGCTTTCTTT
V gene: TRBV21-1; J gene: TRBJ2-7; D gene: NA; clone size: once; CDR3 protein: CASSKMGPQGQQYF; CDR3 DNA: TGTGCCAGCAGCAAAATGGGGCCGCAGGGGCAGCAGTACTTC
V gene: TRBV13; J gene: TRBJ1-4; D gene: NA; clone size: NA; CDR3 protein: CASSWGLTEKLFF; CDR3 DNA: TGTGCCAGCAGCTGGGGATTAACTGAAAAACTGTTTTTT
V gene: TRBV6-5; J gene: TRBJ2-7; D gene: NA; clone size: NA; CDR3 protein: CASSTRDHSYEQYF; CDR3 DNA: TGTGCCAGCAGTACCCGGGACCACTCCTACGAGCAGTACTTC
V gene: TRBV7-3; J gene: TRBJ2-2; D gene: TRBD2; clone size: once; CDR3 protein: CASSPAGREGRGGELFF; CDR3 DNA: TGTGCCAGCAGCCCTGCGGGCCGGGAGGGCCGAGGCGGGGAGCTGTTTTTT
V gene: TRBV9; J gene: TRBJ2-3; D gene: NA; clone size: few; CDR3 protein: CASSVDSSDTQYF; CDR3 DNA: TGTGCCAGCAGCGTAGACTCCTCGGATACGCAGTATTTT
V gene: TRBV30; J gene: TRBJ2-3; D gene: NA; clone size: NA; CDR3 protein: CAWSLYTDTQYF; CDR3 DNA: TGTGCCTGGAGTCTTTACACAGATACGCAGTATTTT
V gene: TRBV28; J gene: TRBJ1-2; D gene: NA; clone size: once; CDR3 protein: CASSFGQYGYTF; CDR3 DNA: TGTGCCAGCAGCTTCGGACAATATGGCTACACCTTC
V gene: TRBV29-1; J gene: TRBJ2-2; D gene: TRBD1; clone size: NA; CDR3 protein: CSVGTGVGELFF; CDR3 DNA: TGCAGCGTTGGTACAGGGGTGGGGGAGCTGTTTTTT
V gene: TRBV19; J gene: TRBJ2-5; D gene: NA; clone size: NA; CDR3 protein: CASRGIGGAGFQETQYF; CDR3 DNA: TGTGCCAGTAGAGGTATCGGGGGCGCGGGCTTCCAAGAGACCCAGTACTTC
V gene: TRBV5-1; J gene: TRBJ1-4; D gene: TRBD1; clone size: NA; CDR3 protein: CASSQSERGRVEKLFF; CDR3 DNA: TGCGCCAGCAGCCAGAGTGAGAGGGGGCGCGTTGAAAAACTGTTTTTT
V gene: TRBV28; J gene: TRBJ2-3; D gene: TRBD2; clone size: NA; CDR3 protein: CASRGGTSGRDTQYF; CDR3 DNA: TGTGCCAGCAGGGGCGGGACTAGCGGGAGGGATACGCAGTATTTT
V gene: TRBV4-1; J gene: TRBJ2-2; D gene: NA; clone size: many; CDR3 protein: CASSQSGLGNTGELFF; CDR3 DNA: TGCGCCAGCAGCCAAAGCGGGCTCGGGAACACCGGGGAGCTGTTTTTT
V gene: TRBV27; J gene: TRBJ2-5; D gene: NA; clone size: many; CDR3 protein: CASLLCPQETQYF; CDR3 DNA: TGTGCCAGCCTCTTATGCCCCCAAGAGACCCAGTACTTC
V gene: TRBV7-2; J gene: TRBJ2-7; D gene: NA; clone size: NA; CDR3 protein: CASSLGGGRNEQYF; CDR3 DNA: TGTGCCAGCAGCTTAGGGGGAGGACGGAACGAGCAGTACTTC
V gene: TRBV28; J gene: TRBJ1-5; D gene: NA; clone size: NA; CDR3 protein: CATKQANQPQHF; CDR3 DNA: TGTGCCACCAAACAGGCAAATCAGCCCCAGCATTTT
V gene: TRBV10-3; J gene: TRBJ2-7; D gene: NA; clone size: NA; CDR3 protein: CAISDVGQGIDEQYF; CDR3 DNA: TGTGCCATCAGTGATGTTGGGCAGGGTATTGACGAGCAGTACTTC
V gene: TRBV29-1; J gene: TRBJ1-5; D gene: NA; clone size: NA; CDR3 protein: CSVVGGSNQPQHF; CDR3 DNA: TGCAGCGTTGTGGGGGGCTCCAATCAGCCCCAGCATTTT
V gene: TRBV11-3; J gene: TRBJ2-5; D gene: NA; clone size: NA; CDR3 protein: CASSSIDEAQETQYF; CDR3 DNA: TGTGCCAGCAGCTCGATTGATGAAGCCCAAGAGACCCAGTACTTC
V gene: TRBV5-1; J gene: TRBJ2-7; D gene: NA; clone size: NA; CDR3 protein: CASSSQGGSYEQYF; CDR3 DNA: TGCGCCAGCAGCTCACAGGGGGGGTCGTACGAGCAGTACTTC
V gene: TRBV7-2; J gene: TRBJ2-7; D gene: NA; clone size: NA; CDR3 protein: CASSLARQYTYEQYF; CDR3 DNA: TGTGCCAGCTCGCTTGCCAGACAGTATACCTACGAGCAGTACTTC
V gene: TRBV7-3; J gene: TRBJ2-7; D gene: NA; clone size: NA; CDR3 protein: CASSWGGGFEQYF; CDR3 DNA: TGTGCCAGCAGCTGGGGTGGGGGCTTCGAGCAGTACTTC
V gene: TRBV5-1; J gene: TRBJ2-1; D gene: NA; clone size: NA; CDR3 protein: CASSPEGVEQFF; CDR3 DNA: TGCGCCAGCAGCCCGGAGGGGGTAGAGCAGTTCTTC
V gene: TRBV7-9; J gene: TRBJ1-2; D gene: NA; clone size: NA; CDR3 protein: CASSFGERRANYGYTF; CDR3 DNA: TGTGCCAGCAGCTTCGGGGAAAGGAGAGCTAACTATGGCTACACCTTC
V gene: TRBV9; J gene: TRBJ2-5; D gene: TRBD1; clone size: NA; CDR3 protein: CASSQMTGSQETQYF; CDR3 DNA: TGTGCCAGCAGCCAAATGACAGGGAGCCAAGAGACCCAGTACTTC
V gene: TRBV12-2; J gene: TRBJ1-4; D gene: NA; clone size: NA; CDR3 protein: CASPGRGPTNEKLFF; CDR3 DNA: TGTGCAAGTCCTGGACGCGGCCCAACTAATGAAAAACTGTTTTTT
V gene: TRBV7-3; J gene: TRBJ2-1; D gene: TRBD2; clone size: few; CDR3 protein: CASSFTAGGVGEQFF; CDR3 DNA: TGTGCCAGCAGCTTTACAGCGGGAGGGGTCGGTGAGCAGTTCTTC
V gene: TRBV12-5; J gene: TRBJ2-5; D gene: TRBD1; clone size: once; CDR3 protein: CASGLTGGETQYF; CDR3 DNA: TGTGCTAGTGGTTTGACAGGGGGTGAGACCCAGTACTTC